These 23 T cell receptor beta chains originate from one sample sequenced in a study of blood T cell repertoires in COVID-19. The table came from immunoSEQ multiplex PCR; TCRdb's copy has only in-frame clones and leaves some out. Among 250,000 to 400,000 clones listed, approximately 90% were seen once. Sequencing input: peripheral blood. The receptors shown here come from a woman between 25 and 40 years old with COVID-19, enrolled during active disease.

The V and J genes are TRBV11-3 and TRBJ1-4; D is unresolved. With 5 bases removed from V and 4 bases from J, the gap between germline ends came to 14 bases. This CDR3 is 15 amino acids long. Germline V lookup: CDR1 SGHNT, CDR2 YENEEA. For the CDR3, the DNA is TGTGCCAGCAGCCCGGGGTCTACAAGTAATGAAAAACTGTTTTTT. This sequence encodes CASSPGSTSNEKLFF.

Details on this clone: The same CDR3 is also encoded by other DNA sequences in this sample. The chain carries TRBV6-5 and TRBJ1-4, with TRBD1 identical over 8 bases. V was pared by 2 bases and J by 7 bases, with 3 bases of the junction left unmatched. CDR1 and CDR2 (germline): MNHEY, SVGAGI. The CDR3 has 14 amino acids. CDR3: CASSYDRGSEKLFF. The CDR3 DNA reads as TGTGCCAGCAGTTACGACAGGGGTAGTGAAAAACTGTTTTTT.

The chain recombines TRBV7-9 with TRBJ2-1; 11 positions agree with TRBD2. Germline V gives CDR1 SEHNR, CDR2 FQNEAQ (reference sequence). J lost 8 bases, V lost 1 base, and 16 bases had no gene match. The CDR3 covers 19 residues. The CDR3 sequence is CASSLVSVVAGGYRDEQFF. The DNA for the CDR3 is TGTGCCAGCAGCTTAGTCTCGGTCGTAGCGGGGGGGTACAGGGATGAGCAGTTCTTC.

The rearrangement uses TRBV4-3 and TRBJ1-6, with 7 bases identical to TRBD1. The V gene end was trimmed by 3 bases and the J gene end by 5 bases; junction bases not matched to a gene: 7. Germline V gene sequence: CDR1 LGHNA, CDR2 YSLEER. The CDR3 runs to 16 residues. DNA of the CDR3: TGCGCCAGCAGCCACGGACAGGTTAGGGATAATTCACCCCTCCACTTT. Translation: CASSHGQVRDNSPLHF.

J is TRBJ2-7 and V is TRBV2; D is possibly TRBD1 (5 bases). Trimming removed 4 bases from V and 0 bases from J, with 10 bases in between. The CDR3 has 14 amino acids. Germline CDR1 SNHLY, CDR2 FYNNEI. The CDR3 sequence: CASSGQMSSYEQYF. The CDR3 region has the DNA TGTGCCAGCAGTGGACAGATGAGCTCCTACGAGCAGTACTTC.

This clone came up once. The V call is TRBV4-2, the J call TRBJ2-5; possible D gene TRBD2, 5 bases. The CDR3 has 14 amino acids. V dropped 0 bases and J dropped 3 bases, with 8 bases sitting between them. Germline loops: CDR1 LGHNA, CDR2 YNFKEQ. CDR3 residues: CASSQDGAEETQYF. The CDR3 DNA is TGTGCCAGCAGCCAAGACGGAGCGGAAGAGACCCAGTACTTC.

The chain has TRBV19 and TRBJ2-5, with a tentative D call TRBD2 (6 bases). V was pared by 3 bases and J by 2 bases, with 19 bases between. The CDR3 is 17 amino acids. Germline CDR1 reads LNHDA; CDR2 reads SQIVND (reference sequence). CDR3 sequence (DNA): TGTGCCAGTAGTATTGGGGTTAGAGTAGCGGAGCAAGAGACCCAGTACTTC. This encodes CASSIGVRVAEQETQYF.

The DNA for the CDR3 is TGTGCCAGCAGCCAAAGGGGGACAGAAGAGTACTATGGCTACACCTTC. Its translation is CASSQRGTEEYYGYTF. This chain links TRBV7-3 with TRBJ1-2; TRBD1 aligns across 7 bases. The J segment lost 3 bases and the V segment lost 5 bases, leaving 12 bases of the junction unmatched. Germline V gene sequence: CDR1 SGHTA, CDR2 FQGTGA. The CDR3 contains 16 residues.

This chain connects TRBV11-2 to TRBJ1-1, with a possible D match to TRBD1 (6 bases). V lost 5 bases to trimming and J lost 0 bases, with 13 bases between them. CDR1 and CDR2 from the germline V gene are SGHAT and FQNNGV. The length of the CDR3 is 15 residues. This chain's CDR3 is CASSHRQAMNTEAFF. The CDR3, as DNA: TGTGCCAGCAGCCATCGACAGGCAATGAACACTGAAGCTTTCTTT.

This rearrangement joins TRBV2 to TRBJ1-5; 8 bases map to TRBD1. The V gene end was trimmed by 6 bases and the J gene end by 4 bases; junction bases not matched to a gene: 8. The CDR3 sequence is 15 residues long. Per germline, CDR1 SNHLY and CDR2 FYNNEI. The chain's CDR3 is CASSPRNRGNQPQHF. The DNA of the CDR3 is TGTGCCAGCAGCCCCAGGAACAGGGGGAATCAGCCCCAGCATTTT.

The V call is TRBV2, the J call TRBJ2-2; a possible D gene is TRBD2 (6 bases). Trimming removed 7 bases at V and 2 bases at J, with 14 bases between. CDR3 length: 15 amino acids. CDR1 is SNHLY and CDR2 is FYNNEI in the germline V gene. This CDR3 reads CASTGPEGNTGELFF. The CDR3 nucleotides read TGTGCCAGCACCGGCCCGGAGGGAAACACCGGGGAGCTGTTTTTT.

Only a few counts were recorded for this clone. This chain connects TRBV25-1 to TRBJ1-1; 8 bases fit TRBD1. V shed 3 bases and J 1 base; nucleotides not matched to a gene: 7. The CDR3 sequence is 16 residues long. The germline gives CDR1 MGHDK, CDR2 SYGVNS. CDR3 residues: CASSDSLGTGNTEAFF. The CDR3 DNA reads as TGTGCCAGCAGTGACTCGTTAGGGACAGGGAACACTGAAGCTTTCTTT.

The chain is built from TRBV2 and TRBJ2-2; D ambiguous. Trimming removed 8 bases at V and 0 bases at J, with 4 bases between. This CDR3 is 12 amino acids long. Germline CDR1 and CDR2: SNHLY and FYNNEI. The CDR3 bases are TGTGCCAGCCTAGCGAACACCGGGGAGCTGTTTTTT. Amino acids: CASLANTGELFF.

CDR3 in DNA: TGCGCCAGCAGCTTGGCCGAGGGATATGAGCAGTTCTTC. Protein: CASSLAEGYEQFF. This chain connects TRBV5-1 to TRBJ2-1; possibly TRBD2 for D (5 bases). Trimming shortened V by 0 bases and J by 8 bases, and 9 bases separated the two germline ends. Per the germline V gene, CDR1 is SGHRS and CDR2 is YFSETQ. This CDR3 spans 13 amino acids.

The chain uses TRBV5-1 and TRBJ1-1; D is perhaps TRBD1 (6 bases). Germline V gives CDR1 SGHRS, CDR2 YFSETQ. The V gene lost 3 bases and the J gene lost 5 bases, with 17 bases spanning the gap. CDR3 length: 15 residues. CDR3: CASSSNSRGGTEAFF. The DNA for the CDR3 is TGCGCCAGCAGCTCGAACTCCAGGGGCGGTACTGAAGCTTTCTTT. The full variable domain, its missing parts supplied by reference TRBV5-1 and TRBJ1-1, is KAGVTQTPRYLIKTRGQQVTLSCSPISGHRSVSWYQQTPGQGLQFLFEYFSETQRNKGNFPGRFSGRQFSNSRSEMNVSTLELGDSALYLCASSSNSRGGTEAFFGQGTRLTVV.

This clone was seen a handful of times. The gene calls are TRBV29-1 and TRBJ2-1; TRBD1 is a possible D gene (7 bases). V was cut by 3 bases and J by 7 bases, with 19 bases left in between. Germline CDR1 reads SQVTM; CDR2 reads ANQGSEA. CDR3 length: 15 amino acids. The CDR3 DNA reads TGCAGCGTTGATGAAAGCCAGGGGGGCGGAAATGAGCAGTTCTTC. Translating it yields CSVDESQGGGNEQFF.

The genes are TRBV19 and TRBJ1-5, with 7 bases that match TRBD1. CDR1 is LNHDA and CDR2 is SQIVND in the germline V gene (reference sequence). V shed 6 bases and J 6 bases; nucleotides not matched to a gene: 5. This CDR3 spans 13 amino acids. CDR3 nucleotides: TGTGCCAGTAGCCAGACAGGGTTTCAGCCCCAGCATTTT. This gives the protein CASSQTGFQPQHF.

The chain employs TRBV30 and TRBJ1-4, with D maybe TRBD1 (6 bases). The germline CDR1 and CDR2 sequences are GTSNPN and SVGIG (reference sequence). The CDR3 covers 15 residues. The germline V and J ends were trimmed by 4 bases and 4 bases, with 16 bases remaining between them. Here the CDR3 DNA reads TGTGCCTGGACCCCCAAGGCAGGGGATAATGAAAAACTGTTTTTT. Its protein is CAWTPKAGDNEKLFF. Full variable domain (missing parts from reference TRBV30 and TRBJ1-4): SQTIHQWPATLVQPVGSPLSLECTVEGTSNPNLYWYRQAAGRGLQLLFYSVGIGQISSEVPQNLSASRPQDRQFILSSKKLLLSDSGFYLCAWTPKAGDNEKLFFGSGTQLSVL.

The CDR3 protein is CSASGTGLSYEQYF. CDR3 coding DNA: TGCAGTGCTAGTGGGACAGGACTCTCCTACGAGCAGTACTTC. The chain has TRBV20-1 and TRBJ2-7; 8 positions agree with TRBD1. Germline assignment: CDR1 DFQATT and CDR2 SNEGSKA (reference sequence). CDR3 length equals 14 residues. J was trimmed by 0 bases and V by 3 bases; bases with no gene match: 4.

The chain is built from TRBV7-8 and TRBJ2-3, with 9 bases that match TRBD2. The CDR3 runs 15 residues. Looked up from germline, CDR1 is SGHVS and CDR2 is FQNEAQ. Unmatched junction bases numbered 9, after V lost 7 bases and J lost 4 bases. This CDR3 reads CASNRQRGVPDTQYF. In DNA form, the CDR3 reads TGTGCCAGCAACCGGCAGCGGGGGGTACCAGATACGCAGTATTTT.

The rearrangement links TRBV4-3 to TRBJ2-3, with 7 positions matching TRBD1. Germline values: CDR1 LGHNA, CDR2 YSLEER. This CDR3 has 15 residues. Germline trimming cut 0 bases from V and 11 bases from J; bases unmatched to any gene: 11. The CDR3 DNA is TGCGCCAGCAGCCAAGATACAGGGGAAGACGTTGGGCAGTATTTT. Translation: CASSQDTGEDVGQYF.

CDR3 nucleotides: TGCGCCAGCAGTACGACAGGGGGCCTTCTTGAGCAGTACGTC. This codes for CASSTTGGLLEQYV. The chain employs TRBV23-1 and TRBJ2-7; 10 bases agree with TRBD1. TRBV23-1 is recorded as an ORF, its role being uncertain. The CDR3 is 14 residues long. V gave up 5 bases and J gave up 7 bases; unmatched junction bases: 8.

The CDR3 coding sequence is TGTGCCAGCAGTGACCGGACAGGGATCGAGCAGTACGTC. Translation: CASSDRTGIEQYV. J is TRBJ2-7 and V is TRBV27; 8 bases fit TRBD1. Germline V gene lookup returns CDR1 MNHEY and CDR2 SMNVEV (reference sequence). This CDR3 comprises 13 residues. Trimming cost V 5 bases and J 6 bases; bases outside gene matches: 6.